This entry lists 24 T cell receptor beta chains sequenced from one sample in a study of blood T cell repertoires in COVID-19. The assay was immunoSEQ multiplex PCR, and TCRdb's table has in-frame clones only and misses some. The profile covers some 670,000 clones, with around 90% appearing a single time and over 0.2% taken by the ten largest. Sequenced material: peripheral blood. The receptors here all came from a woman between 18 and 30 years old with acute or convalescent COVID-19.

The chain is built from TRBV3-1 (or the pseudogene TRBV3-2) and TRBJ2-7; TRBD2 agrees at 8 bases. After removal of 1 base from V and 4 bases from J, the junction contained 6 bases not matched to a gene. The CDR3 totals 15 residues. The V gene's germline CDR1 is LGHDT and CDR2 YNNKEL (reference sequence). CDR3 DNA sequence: TGTGCCAGCAGCCAAGTTTGGTCGGGGGGGTACGAGCAGTACTTC. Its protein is CASSQVWSGGYEQYF.

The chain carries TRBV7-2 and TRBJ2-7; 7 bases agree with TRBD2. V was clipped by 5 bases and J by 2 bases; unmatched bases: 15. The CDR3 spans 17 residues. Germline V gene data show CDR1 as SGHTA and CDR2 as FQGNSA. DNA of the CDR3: TGTGCCAGCAGCCCGACGGCGGGGGAGTATTTGCCCTACGAGCAGTACTTC. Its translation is CASSPTAGEYLPYEQYF.

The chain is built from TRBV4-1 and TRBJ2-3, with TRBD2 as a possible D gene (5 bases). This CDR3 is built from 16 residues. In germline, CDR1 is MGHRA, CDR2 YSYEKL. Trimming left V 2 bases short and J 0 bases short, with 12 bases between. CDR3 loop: CASSQSRRASTDTQYF. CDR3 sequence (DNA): TGCGCCAGCAGCCAATCCAGGCGGGCTAGCACAGATACGCAGTATTTT.

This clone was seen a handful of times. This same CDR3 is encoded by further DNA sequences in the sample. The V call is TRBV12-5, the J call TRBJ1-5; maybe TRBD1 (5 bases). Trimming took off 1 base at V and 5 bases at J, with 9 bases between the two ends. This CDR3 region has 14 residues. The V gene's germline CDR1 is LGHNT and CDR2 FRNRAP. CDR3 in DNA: TGTGCTAGTGGTTTGGGCGGCAGGGATCAGCCCCAGCATTTT. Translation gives CASGLGGRDQPQHF.

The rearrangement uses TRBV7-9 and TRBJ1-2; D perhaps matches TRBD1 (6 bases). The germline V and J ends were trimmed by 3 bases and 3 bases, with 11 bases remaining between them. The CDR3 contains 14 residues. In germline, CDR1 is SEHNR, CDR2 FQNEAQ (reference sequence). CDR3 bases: TGTGCCAGCAGCTTTTCAGGGGTGGACTATGGCTACACCTTC. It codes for CASSFSGVDYGYTF.

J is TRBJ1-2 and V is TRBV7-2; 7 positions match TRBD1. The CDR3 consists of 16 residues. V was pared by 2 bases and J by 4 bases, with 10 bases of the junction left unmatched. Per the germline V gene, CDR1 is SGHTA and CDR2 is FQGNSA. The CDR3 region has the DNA TGTGCCAGCAGCTTAATCCCCAGCCGGGACAGCTATGGCTACACCTTC. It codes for CASSLIPSRDSYGYTF.

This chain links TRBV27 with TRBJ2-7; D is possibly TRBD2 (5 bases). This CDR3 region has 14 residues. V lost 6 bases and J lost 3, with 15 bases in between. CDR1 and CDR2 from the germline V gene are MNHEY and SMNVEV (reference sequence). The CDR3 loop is CASSFRGLNYEQYF. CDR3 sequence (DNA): TGTGCCAGCAGCTTCCGGGGTTTAAACTACGAGCAGTACTTC.

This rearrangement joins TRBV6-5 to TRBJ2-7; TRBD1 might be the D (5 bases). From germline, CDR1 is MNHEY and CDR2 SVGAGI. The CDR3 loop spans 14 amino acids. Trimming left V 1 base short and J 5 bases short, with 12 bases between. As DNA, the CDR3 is TGTGCCAGCAGTTACTTTCAGGGTTTCAACGAGCAGTACTTC. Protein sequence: CASSYFQGFNEQYF.

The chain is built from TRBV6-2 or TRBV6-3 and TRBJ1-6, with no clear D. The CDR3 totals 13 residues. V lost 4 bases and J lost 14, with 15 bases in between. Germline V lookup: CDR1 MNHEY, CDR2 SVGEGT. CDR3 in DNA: TGTGCCAGCAGTTCCCCCATCGTTGCGGCCCTCCACTTT. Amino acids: CASSSPIVAALHF.

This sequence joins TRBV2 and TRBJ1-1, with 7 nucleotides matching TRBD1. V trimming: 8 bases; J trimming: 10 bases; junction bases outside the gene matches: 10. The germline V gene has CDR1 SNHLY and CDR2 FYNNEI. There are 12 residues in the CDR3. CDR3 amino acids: CASDRAGGRAFF. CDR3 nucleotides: TGTGCCAGCGACAGGGCCGGAGGTCGAGCTTTCTTT.

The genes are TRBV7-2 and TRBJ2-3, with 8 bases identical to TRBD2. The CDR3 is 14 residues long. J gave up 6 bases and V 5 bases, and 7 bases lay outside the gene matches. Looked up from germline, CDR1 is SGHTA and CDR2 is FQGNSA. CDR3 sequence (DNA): TGTGCCAGCAGCGCGGGGGGAGGCAGGGATACGCAGTATTTT. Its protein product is CASSAGGGRDTQYF.

CDR3 nucleotide sequence: TGTGCCAGCCAGGACAGGGGGCAATCTGGCTACACCTTC. Translated: CASQDRGQSGYTF. V gene TRBV2 combines with J gene TRBJ1-2; 11 bases align to TRBD1. Germline-derived CDR1 and CDR2 are SNHLY and FYNNEI. V lost 8 bases, J lost 7 bases, and 6 bases stayed unmatched. CDR3 length: 13 residues.

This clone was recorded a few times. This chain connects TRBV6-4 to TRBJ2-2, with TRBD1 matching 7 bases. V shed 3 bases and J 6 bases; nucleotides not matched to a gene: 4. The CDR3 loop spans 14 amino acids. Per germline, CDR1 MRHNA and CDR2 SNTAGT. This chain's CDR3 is CASSENQGAGELFF. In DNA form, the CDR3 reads TGTGCCAGCAGTGAAAATCAGGGGGCCGGGGAGCTGTTTTTT.

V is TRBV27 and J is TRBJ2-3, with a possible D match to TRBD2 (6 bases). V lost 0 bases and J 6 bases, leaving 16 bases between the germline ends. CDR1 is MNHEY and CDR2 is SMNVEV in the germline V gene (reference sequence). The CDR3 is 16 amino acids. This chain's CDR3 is CASSLSGRGKFDTQYF. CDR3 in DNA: TGTGCCAGCAGTTTATCGGGACGCGGGAAATTTGATACGCAGTATTTT.

CDR3 protein: CASSLALGVEGSPLHF. The DNA for the CDR3 is TGTGCCAGCAGCTTAGCGCTCGGGGTGGAGGGATCACCCCTCCACTTT. The J gene is TRBJ1-6, the V gene TRBV7-2, with D hard to call. Per the germline V gene, CDR1 is SGHTA and CDR2 is FQGNSA. The CDR3 is 16 residues long. V gave up 0 bases and J gave up 10 bases, with 16 bases separating them.

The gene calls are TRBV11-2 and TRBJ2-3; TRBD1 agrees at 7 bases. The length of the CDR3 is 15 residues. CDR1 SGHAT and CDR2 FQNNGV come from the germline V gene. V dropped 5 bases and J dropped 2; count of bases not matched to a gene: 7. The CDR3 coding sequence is TGTGCCAGCAGCCACACCGGGACAGACACAGATACGCAGTATTTT. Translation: CASSHTGTDTDTQYF.

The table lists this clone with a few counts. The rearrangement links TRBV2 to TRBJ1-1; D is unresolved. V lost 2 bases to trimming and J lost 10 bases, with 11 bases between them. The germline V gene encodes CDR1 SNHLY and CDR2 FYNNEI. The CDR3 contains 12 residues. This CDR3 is CASSEPRYRAFF. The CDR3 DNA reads TGTGCCAGCAGTGAACCCCGCTATCGAGCTTTCTTT.

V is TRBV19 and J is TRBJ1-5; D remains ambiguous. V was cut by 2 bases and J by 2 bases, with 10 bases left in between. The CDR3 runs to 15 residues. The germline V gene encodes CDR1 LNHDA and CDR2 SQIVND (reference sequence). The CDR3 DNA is TGTGCCAGTAGTATAATGGAGGGAGGCAATCAGCCCCAGCATTTT. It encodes CASSIMEGGNQPQHF.

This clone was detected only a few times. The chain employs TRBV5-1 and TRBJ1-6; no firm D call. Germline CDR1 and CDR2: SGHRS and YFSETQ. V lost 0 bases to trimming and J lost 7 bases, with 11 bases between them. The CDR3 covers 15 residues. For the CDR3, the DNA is TGCGCCAGCAGCTTGGACCAGTTCAGGAATTCACCCCTCCACTTT. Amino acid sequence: CASSLDQFRNSPLHF.

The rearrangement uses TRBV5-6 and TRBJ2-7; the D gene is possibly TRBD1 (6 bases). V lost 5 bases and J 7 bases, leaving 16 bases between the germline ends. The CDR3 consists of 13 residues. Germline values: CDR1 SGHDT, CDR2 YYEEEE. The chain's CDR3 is CASRDTVRGEQYF. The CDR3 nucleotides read TGTGCCAGCAGAGACACGGTAAGGGGGGAGCAGTACTTC. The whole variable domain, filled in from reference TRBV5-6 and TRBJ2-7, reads DAGVTQSPTHLIKTRGQQVTLRCSPKSGHDTVSWYQQALGQGPQFIFQYYEEEERQRGNFPDRFSGHQFPNYSSELNVNALLLGDSALYLCASRDTVRGEQYFGPGTRLTVT.

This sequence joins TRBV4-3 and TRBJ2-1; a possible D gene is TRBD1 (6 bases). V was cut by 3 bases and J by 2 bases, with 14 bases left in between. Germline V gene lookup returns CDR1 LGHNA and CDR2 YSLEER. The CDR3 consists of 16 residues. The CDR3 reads CASSQGSQGAYNEQFF. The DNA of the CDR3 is TGCGCCAGCAGCCAGGGGTCACAGGGAGCCTACAATGAGCAGTTCTTC.

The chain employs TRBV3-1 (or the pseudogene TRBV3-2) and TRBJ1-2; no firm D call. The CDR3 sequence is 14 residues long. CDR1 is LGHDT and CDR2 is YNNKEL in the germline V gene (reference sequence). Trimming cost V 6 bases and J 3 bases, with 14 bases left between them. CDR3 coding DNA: TGTGCCAGCAGGCGTCGAGGAGAGGACTATGGCTACACCTTC. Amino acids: CASRRRGEDYGYTF.

CDR3 DNA sequence: TGTGCCATCATGTGGGCAGTGAACACTGAAGCTTTCTTT. This encodes CAIMWAVNTEAFF. The chain employs TRBV10-3 and TRBJ1-1; D unresolved. Trimming took 7 bases from V and 0 from J, leaving 9 bases between them. The CDR3 has 13 residues. Germline CDR1 reads ENHRY; CDR2 reads SYGVKD.

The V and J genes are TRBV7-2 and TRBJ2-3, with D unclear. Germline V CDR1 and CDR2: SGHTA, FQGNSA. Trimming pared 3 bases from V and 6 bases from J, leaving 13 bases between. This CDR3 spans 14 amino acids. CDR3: CASSFGSTADTQYF. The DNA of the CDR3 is TGTGCCAGCAGCTTCGGTAGCACTGCCGATACGCAGTATTTT.